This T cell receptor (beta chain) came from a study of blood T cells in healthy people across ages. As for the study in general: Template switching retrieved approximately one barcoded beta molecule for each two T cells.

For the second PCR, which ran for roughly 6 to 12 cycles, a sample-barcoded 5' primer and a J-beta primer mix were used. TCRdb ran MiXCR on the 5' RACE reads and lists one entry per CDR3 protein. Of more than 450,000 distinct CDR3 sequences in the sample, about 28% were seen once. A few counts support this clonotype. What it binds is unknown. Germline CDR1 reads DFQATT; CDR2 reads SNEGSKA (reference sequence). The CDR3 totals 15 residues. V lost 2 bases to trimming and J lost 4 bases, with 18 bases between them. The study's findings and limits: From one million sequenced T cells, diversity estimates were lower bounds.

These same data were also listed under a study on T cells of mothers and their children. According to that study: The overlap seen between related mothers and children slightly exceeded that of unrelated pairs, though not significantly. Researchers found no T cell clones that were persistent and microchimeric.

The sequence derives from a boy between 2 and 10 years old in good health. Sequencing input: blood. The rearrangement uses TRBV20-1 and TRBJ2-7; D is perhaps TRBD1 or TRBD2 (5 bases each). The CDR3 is CSARLSGPVSYEQYF. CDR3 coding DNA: TGCAGTGCTAGACTCTCGGGACCCGTGTCATACGAGCAGTACTTC.